One T cell receptor (beta chain) is described in this entry. What antigen it recognizes has not been identified. Per-nucleotide qualities are absent, and no much larger clonotype sits a single base away. The data were taken from a study of T-cell reconstitution after alpha-beta-depleted transplantation in children (dated by TCRdb to 2015 to 2016). For context, the study as a whole: Using TCR repertoire profiling, the study quantitatively followed how T-cell immune reconstitution unfolded in children after TCRalphabeta/CD19-depleted allogeneic hematopoietic cell transplantation. Study-level results and caveats: Over subsequent months, a decline in hyperexpanded clone frequencies was noted, and after one year, T-cell counts and TCRbeta diversity were mostly ascribed to newly produced T cells. The apparently early recovery of alphabetaT-cell counts about two months after transplant reportedly depended on only several hundred rapidly expanded clones that came from non-depleted graft cells. In some patients, the high TCRbeta diversity seen at day 60 was put down to recipient T cells and intrathymic progenitors that had survived conditioning.

This sample's treatment or condition label indicates: allogeneic hematopoietic cell transplantation with graft depleted of TCRalphabeta T cells and CD19 B cells. The transplant recipients were children given TCRalphabeta/CD19-depleted allogeneic hematopoietic cell grafts. Library preparation employed PCR. TCRdb shows the sequencer as Illumina HiSeq 2500. TCR library preparation used molecular barcoding, with unique molecular identifiers applied to normalize quantification of the TCRbeta repertoire. TCRdb reworked the public reads: Q25 trimming with fastp, MiXCR clone assembly, productive beta chains retained. Identical CDR3 protein sequences are pooled into one entry, listed with their most common genes and DNA. This sample holds about 830,000 distinct CDR3 sequences; less than 20% were observed only once. The ten largest account for roughly 5% of the sample. The germline V gene (reference sequence) sets CDR1 to SEHNR and CDR2 to FQNEAQ. The junction shows trimming of 1 base on V and 11 bases on J, plus 22 bases between the germline ends. The cysteine opens and the phenylalanine closes a CDR3 of 16 amino acids. Kept here is only the CDR3 DNA, which spans 48 bases and is read in frame from base 1.

This TCR derives from a male patient aged 10-17 years who had a stem cell transplant for acute lymphoblastic leukemia, so the T cells may come from the graft donor. The sample consisted of PBMCs, mostly from graft donor cells, taken 360 days after TCRalphabeta/CD19-depleted stem cell transplant. This chain joins TRBV7-9 to TRBJ2-3; D gene: possibly TRBD2, on 5 matching bases. The sequenced DNA: TGTGCCAGCAGCTTAGGGACGGACTCCCCGGGTTTTAAGCAGTATTTT. This yields the protein CASSLGTDSPGFKQYF.